The following is a T cell receptor beta chain sequence with its context. What it recognizes is unknown. This record belongs to a study of cytomegalovirus exposure and HLA in healthy donors. On the study more broadly: Early released data comprised some 91 million unique TCRs from HLA-typed donors. Study results and limitations: Based on reports, TCR beta sequences accurately predicted HLA-A and HLA-B alleles for most subjects. TCR beta chain V- and J-gene trimming was linked, in a later analysis, to a missense variant in DCLRE1C.

Both 60 Vbeta primers and 13 Jbeta primers went into the PCR. The data were produced by immunoSEQ multiplex PCR, yet TCRdb's version contains in-frame clones alone and is incomplete. The sample comprises roughly 120,000 clones, about three quarters of which are singletons, and about 3.5% rests with the top ten. The sequence was collected from a woman aged 30 to 39 in good health and CMV-seropositive. The sequenced material came from PBMCs.

CDR3 coding DNA: TGTGCCAGTAGTATCTACGTAAGCTCTGGAAACACCATATATTTT. Translated: CASSIYVSSGNTIYF. This rearrangement joins TRBV19 to TRBJ1-3; no clear D. Germline V CDR1 and CDR2: LNHDA, SQIVND (reference sequence). V was cut by 3 bases and J by 0 bases, with 9 bases left in between. The CDR3 spans 15 residues.